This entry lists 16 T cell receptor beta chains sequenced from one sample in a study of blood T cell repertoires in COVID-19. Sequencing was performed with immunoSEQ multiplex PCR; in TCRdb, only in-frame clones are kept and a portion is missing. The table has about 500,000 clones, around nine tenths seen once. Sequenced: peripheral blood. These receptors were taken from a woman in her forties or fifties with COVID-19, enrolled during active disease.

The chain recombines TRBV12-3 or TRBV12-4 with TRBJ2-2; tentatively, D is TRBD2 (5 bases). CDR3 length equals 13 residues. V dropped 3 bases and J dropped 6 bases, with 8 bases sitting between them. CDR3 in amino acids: CASSLGSSGELFF. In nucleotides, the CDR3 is TGTGCCAGCAGTTTGGGGAGTTCCGGGGAGCTGTTTTTT.

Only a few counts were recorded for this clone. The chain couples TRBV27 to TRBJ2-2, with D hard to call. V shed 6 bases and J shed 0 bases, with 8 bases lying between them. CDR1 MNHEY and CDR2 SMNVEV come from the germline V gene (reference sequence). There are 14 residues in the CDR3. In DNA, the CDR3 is TGTGCCAGCAGCCGCCGGTCGAACACCGGGGAGCTGTTTTTT. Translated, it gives CASSRRSNTGELFF.

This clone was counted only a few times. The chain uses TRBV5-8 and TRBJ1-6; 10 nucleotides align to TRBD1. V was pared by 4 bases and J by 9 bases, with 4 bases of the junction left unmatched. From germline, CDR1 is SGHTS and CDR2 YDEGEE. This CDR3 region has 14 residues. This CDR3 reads CASSPGTGVSPLHF. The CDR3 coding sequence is TGTGCCAGCAGCCCCGGGACAGGGGTTTCACCCCTCCACTTT.

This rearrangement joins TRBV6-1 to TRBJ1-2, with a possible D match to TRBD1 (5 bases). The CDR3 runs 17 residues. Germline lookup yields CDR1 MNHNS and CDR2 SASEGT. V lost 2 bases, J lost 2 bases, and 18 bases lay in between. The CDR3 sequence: CASSELAGSVWNYGYTF. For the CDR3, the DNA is TGTGCCAGCAGTGAATTGGCAGGGTCGGTGTGGAACTATGGCTACACCTTC.

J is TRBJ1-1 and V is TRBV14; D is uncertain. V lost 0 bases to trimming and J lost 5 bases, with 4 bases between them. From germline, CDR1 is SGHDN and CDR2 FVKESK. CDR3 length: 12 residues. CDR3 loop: CASSQDRTEAFF. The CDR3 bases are TGTGCCAGCAGCCAAGACAGGACTGAAGCTTTCTTT.

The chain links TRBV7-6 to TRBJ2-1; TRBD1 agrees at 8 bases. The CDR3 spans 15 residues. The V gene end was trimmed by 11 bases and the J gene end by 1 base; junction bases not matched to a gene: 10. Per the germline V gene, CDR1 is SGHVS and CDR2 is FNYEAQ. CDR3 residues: CAGNRGIVSYNEQFF. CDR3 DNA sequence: TGTGCCGGAAACAGGGGGATAGTGTCCTACAATGAGCAGTTCTTC. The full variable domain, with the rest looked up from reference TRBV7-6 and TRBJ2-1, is GAGVSQSPRYKVTKRGQDVALRCDPISGHVSLYWYRQALGQGPEFLTYFNYEAQQDKSGLPNDRFSAERPEGSISTLTIQRTEQRDSAMYRCAGNRGIVSYNEQFFGPGTRLTVL.

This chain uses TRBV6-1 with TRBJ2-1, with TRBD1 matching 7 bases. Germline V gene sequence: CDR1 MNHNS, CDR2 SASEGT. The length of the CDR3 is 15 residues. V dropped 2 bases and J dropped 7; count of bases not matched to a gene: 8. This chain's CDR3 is CASSERPGGRNEQFF. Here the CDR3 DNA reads TGTGCCAGCAGTGAACGGCCAGGGGGTCGGAATGAGCAGTTCTTC.

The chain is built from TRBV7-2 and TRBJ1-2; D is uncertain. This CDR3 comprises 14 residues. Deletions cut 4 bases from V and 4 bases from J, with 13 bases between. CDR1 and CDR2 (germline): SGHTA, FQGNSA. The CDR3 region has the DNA TGTGCCAGCAGCTCACAGCCTTCCGTCTATGGCTACACCTTC. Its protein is CASSSQPSVYGYTF.

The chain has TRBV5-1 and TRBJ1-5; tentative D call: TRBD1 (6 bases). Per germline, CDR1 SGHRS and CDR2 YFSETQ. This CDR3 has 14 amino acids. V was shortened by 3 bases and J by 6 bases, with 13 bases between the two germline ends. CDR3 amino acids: CASSSTGLGQPQHF. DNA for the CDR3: TGCGCCAGCAGCTCTACAGGGCTCGGTCAGCCCCAGCATTTT.

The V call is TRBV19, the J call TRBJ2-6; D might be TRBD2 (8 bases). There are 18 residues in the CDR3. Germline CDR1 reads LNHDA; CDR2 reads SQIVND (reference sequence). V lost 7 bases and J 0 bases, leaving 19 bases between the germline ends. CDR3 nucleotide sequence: TGTGCCAGTATCTCAGGGGGACTAGGACCCTCTGGGGCCAACGTCCTGACTTTC. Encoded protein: CASISGGLGPSGANVLTF.

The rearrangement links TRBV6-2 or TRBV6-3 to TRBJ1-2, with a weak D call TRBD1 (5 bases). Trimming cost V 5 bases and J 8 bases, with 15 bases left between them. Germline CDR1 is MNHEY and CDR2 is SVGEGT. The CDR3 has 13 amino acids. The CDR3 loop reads CASSLTGTRGYTF. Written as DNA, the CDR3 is TGTGCCAGCAGTCTCACAGGCACTCGGGGCTACACCTTC.

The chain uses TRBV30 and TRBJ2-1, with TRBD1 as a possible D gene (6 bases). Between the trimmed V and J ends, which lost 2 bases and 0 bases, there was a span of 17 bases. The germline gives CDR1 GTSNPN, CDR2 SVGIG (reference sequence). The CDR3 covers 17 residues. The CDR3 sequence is CAWSLKLTGLSYNEQFF. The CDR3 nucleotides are TGTGCCTGGAGTCTCAAACTTACAGGGCTCTCCTACAATGAGCAGTTCTTC. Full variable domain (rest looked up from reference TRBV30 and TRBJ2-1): SQTIHQWPATLVQPVGSPLSLECTVEGTSNPNLYWYRQAAGRGLQLLFYSVGIGQISSEVPQNLSASRPQDRQFILSSKKLLLSDSGFYLCAWSLKLTGLSYNEQFFGPGTRLTVL.

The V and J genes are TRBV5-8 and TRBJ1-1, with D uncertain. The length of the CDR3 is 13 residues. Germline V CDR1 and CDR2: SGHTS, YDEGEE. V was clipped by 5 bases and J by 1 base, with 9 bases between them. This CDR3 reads CASRPGPNTEAFF. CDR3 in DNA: TGTGCCAGCAGGCCGGGTCCGAACACTGAAGCTTTCTTT.

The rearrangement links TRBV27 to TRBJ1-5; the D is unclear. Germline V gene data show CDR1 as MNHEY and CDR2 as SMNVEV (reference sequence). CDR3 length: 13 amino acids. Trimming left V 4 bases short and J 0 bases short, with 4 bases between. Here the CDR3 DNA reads TGTGCCAGCAGTTACAATAGCAATCAGCCCCAGCATTTT. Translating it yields CASSYNSNQPQHF.

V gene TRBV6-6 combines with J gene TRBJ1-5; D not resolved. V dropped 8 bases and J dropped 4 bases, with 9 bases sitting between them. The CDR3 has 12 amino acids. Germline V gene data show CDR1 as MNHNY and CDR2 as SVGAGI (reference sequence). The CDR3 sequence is CASADSNQPQHF. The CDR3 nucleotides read TGTGCCAGCGCGGACTCAAATCAGCCCCAGCATTTT.

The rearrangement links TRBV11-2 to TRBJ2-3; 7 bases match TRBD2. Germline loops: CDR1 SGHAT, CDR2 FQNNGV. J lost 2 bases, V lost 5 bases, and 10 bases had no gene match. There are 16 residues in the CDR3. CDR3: CASSRGRAGTTDTQYF. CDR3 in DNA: TGTGCCAGCAGCCGAGGGAGAGCGGGGACCACAGATACGCAGTATTTT.